Below are 9 T cell receptor beta chains sequenced from a single sample in a study of blood T cell repertoires in COVID-19. This table comes from immunoSEQ multiplex PCR, and its TCRdb copy is limited to in-frame clones, with some not included. The table records almost 300,000 clones, 89% of them present only once. The sequenced sample consisted of peripheral blood. The source of these receptors is a young woman with COVID-19, enrolled during active disease.

The chain carries TRBV5-3 and TRBJ2-7; 8 bases align to TRBD2. TRBV5-3 carries the ORF label, with uncertain function. The CDR3 totals 16 residues. V shed 5 bases, J shed 10 bases, and the junction held 20 bases outside the gene matches. The CDR3 spells CARSFSGTRPSGKQYF. CDR3 sequence (DNA): TGTGCCAGAAGTTTCTCGGGGACTAGGCCCTCGGGTAAACAGTACTTC.

V gene TRBV3-1 (or the pseudogene TRBV3-2) combines with J gene TRBJ1-1; 9 bases map to TRBD1. Germline CDR1 and CDR2: LGHDT and YNNKEL (reference sequence). J was trimmed by 3 bases and V by 1 base; bases with no gene match: 0. The CDR3 length is 14 residues. The CDR3 DNA sequence: TGTGCCAGCAGCCAAGGGACAGGGGACACTGAAGCTTTCTTT. Translated: CASSQGTGDTEAFF.

The rearrangement joins TRBV7-2 to TRBJ2-3; TRBD2 matches 10 bases. Germline CDR1 and CDR2: SGHTA and FQGNSA. The V segment lost 1 base and the J segment 4 bases; nucleotides outside the gene matches: 2. The CDR3 has 15 amino acids. CDR3: CASSLVTSGADTQYF. The CDR3 DNA reads TGTGCCAGCAGCTTAGTAACTAGCGGGGCAGATACGCAGTATTTT.

CDR3 amino acids: CASSPLRLNTEAFF. CDR3 DNA: TGTGCCAGCTCACCCCTGCGTTTGAACACTGAAGCTTTCTTT. The gene calls are TRBV18 and TRBJ1-1; D is uncertain. Trimming took 3 bases from V and 0 from J, leaving 8 bases between them. The CDR3 is 14 amino acids. Germline V gene data show CDR1 as KGHSH and CDR2 as LQKENI.

The V call is TRBV3-1 (or the pseudogene TRBV3-2), the J call TRBJ2-7; tentatively, D is TRBD2 (6 bases). V was pared by 4 bases and J by 3 bases, with 13 bases between. Germline assignment: CDR1 LGHDT and CDR2 YNNKEL (reference sequence). The CDR3 runs to 14 residues. CDR3 nucleotides: TGTGCCAGCAGCCTCGGGACTGTTGTCTACGAGCAGTACTTC. Protein product: CASSLGTVVYEQYF.

The chain joins TRBV4-2 to TRBJ2-2; 14 positions agree with TRBD2. The V gene's germline CDR1 is LGHNA and CDR2 YNFKEQ. With 4 bases clipped from V and 8 bases from J, the junction kept 18 bases outside the gene matches. This CDR3 comprises 20 residues. The CDR3 coding sequence is TGTGCCAGCAGCCCGGGCCTGGCCGGGACTAGCGGGGGATACTATGGGGAGCTGTTTTTT. It is translated as CASSPGLAGTSGGYYGELFF.

The J gene is TRBJ2-1, the V gene TRBV15, with 9 bases that match TRBD2. Germline V gene data show CDR1 as LNHNV and CDR2 as YYDKDF (reference sequence). Germline trimming cut 1 base from V and 4 bases from J; bases unmatched to any gene: 2. The length of the CDR3 is 15 residues. The CDR3 DNA reads as TGTGCCACCAGCAGAGGGGGACTAGCTTACAATGAGCAGTTCTTC. This sequence encodes CATSRGGLAYNEQFF.

V usage is TRBV9 and J usage is TRBJ2-7; D is uncertain. Germline V gene sequence: CDR1 SGDLS, CDR2 YYNGEE. V was trimmed by 3 bases and J by 3 bases, leaving 16 bases between them. The CDR3 is 15 residues long. CDR3 protein: CASSAAPSNHYEQYF. The DNA of the CDR3 is TGTGCCAGCAGCGCTGCCCCCAGTAACCACTACGAGCAGTACTTC.

V is TRBV30 and J is TRBJ2-7; the match to TRBD2 covers 10 bases. J lost 4 bases, V lost 1 base, and 7 bases had no gene match. This CDR3 has 15 residues. Germline V lookup: CDR1 GTSNPN, CDR2 SVGIG (reference sequence). CDR3 in DNA: TGTGCCTGGAGTGGAATGGGACTAGCGTTTTACGAGCAGTACTTC. Protein product: CAWSGMGLAFYEQYF.